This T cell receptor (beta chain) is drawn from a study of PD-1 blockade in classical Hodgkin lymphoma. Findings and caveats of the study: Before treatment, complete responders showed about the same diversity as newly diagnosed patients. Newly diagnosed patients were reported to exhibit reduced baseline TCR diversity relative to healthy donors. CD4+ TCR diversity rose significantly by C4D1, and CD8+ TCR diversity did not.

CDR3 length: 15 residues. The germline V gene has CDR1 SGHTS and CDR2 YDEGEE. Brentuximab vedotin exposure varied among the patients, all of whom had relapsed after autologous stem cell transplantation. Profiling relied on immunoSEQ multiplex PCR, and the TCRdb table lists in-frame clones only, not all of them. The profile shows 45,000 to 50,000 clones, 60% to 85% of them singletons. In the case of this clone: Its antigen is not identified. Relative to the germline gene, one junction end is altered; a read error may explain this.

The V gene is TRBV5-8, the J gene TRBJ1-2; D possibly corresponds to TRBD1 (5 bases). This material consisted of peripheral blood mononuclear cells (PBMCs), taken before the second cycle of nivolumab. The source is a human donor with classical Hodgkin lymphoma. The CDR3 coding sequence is TGTGCCAGAAGCTTGGCCCCGGGGGAAAATCATGGCTACACCTTC. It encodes CARSLAPGENHGYTF.